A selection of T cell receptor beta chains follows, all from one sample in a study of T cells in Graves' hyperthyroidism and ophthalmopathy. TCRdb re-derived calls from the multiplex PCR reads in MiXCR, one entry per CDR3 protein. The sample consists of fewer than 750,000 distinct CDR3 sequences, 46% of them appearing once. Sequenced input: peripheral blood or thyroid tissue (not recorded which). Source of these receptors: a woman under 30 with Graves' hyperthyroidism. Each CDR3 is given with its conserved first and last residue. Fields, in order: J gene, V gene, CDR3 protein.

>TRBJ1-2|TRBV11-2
CASSLGVNYGYTF
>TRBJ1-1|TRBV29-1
CSVRTGLPEAFF
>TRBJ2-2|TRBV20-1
CSAERDGGPGELFF
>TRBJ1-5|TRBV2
CASSLRGTDQPQHF
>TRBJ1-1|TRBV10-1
CASSLERANTEAFF
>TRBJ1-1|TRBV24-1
CATSGKGDTDYNEAFF
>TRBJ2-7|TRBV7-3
CASSMTGGGYYEQYF
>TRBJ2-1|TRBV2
CDSSFEQAGVGNEQFF
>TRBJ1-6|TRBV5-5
CASSLAGVNNSPLHF
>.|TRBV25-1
CASSEYGAGSYNEQFF
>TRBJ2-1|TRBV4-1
CASSQPGSLGGSKQFF
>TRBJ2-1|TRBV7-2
CASSLAVARYNEQFF
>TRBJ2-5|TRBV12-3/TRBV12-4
CASSLAGVPETQYF
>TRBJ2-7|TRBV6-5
CASSFQRETNTGTASYEQYF
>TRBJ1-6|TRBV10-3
CAISETPGRTRGSPLHF
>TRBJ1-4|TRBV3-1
CASSHWGEKLFF
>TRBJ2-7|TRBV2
CASRDRQRAYEEQYF
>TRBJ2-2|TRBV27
CASSPNTGRGTGELFF
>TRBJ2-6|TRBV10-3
CATWDYLTGANVLTF
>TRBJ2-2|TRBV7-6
CASSSGELFF
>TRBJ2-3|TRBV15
CATSSRTGRARDTQYF
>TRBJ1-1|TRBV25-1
CASSSQGVNTEVFF
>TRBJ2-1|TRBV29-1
CSARDYAGNEQFF
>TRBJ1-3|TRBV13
CASSLIEALGNTIYF
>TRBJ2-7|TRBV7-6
CASSLGQGWYYEQYF
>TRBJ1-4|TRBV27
CASSPGQGRNEKLFF
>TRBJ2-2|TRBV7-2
CASGHGRDTGELFF
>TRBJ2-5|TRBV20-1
CSASGTSSSAETQYF
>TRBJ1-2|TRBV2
CASSELGSQGGYTF
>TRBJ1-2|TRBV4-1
CASSQIRAGVYGYTF
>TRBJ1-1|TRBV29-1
CSVGAKGAATEAFF
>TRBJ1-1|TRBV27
CASSLRRSSGNTEAFF
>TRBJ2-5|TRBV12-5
CASGNRFQETQYF
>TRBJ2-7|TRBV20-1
CSARASVTYEQYF
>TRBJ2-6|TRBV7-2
CASSQWRSGANVLTF
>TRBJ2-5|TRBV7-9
CASSERGSLGETQYF
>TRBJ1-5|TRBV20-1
CSAQVNRAGSQPQHF
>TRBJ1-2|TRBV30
CALLTRSNYGYTF
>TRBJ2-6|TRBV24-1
CATSAGGAVEAF
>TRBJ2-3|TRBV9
CASSATFTDTQYF
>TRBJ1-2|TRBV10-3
CAISEGQINYGYTF
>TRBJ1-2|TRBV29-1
CSVERPGQGEYGYTF
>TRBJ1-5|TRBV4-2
CASSQHAGRGNQPQHF
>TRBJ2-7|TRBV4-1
CASSPRGTSGITEQYF
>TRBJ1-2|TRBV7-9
CASNEQGTDYGYTF
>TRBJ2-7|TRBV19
CASSMSGTDSYEQYF
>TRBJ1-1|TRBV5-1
CASSLSGRVATEAFF
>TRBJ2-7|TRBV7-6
CASSQDRDTYEQYF
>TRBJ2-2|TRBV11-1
CASSLVLAGDTGELFF
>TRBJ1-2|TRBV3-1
CASRTKGGYGYTF
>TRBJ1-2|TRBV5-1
CASSVGPVTDYGYTF